The source of this TCR beta chain is a study of blood T cells in healthy people across ages. The wider study: About one barcoded beta molecule per two T cells came from capture by template switching. Study results and caveats: Calculation of diversity from one million T cells yielded estimates considered to be underestimates. Bulk PBMC profiling left naive and antigen-experienced comparisons inconclusive.

CDR1 is LGHNA, CDR2 YNFKEQ, per germline. Trimming pared 1 base from V and 10 bases from J, leaving 10 bases between. CDR3 length equals 12 residues. Each donor had about 10 milliliters of peripheral blood drawn. A word on this clonotype: The antigen remains undetermined.

The use of a sample-barcoded 5' primer and a J-beta primer mix characterized a second PCR of roughly 6 to 12 cycles. TCRdb recomputed calls from the 5' RACE reads with MiXCR, one row per CDR3 protein. The sample has about 1.5 million distinct CDR3 sequences, 35% to 45% seen once. Sequenced material: blood. This chain joins TRBV4-2 and TRBJ1-2, with no clear D. The TCR was taken from a woman younger than 30 in good health. CDR3 in amino acids: CASSQAQPTYTF. The CDR3 DNA sequence: TGTGCCAGCAGCCAAGCACAGCCGACCTACACCTTC.